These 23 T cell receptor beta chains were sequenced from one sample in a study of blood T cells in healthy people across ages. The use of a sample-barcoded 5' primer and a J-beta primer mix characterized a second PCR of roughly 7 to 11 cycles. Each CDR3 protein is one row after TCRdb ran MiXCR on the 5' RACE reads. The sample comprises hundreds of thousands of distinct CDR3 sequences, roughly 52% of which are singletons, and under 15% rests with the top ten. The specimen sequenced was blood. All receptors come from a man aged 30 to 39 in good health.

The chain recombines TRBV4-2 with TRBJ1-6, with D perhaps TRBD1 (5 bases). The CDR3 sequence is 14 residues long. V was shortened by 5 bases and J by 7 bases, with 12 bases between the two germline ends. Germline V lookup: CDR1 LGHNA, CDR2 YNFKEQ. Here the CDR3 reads CASSTLGGNSPLHF. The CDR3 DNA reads TGTGCCAGCAGCACCTTGGGGGGGAATTCACCCCTCCACTTT.

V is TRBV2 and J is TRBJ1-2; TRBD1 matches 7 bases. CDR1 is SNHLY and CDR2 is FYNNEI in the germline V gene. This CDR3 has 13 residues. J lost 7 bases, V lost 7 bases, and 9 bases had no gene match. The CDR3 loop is CASTPQGMSGYTF. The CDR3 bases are TGTGCCAGCACACCACAGGGGATGTCTGGCTACACCTTC.

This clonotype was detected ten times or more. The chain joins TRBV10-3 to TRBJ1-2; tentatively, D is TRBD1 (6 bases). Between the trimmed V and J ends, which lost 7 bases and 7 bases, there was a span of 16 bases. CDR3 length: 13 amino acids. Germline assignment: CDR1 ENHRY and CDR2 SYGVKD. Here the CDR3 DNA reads TGTGCCATCACTTCGAGAGGGGGTACTGGCTACACCTTC. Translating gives CAITSRGGTGYTF.

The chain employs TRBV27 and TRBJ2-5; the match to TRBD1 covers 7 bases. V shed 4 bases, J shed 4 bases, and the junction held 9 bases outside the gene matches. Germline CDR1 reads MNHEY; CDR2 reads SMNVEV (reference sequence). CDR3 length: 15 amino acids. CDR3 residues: CASSYFTGARETQYF. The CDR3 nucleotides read TGTGCCAGCAGTTATTTTACAGGGGCTAGAGAGACCCAGTACTTC.

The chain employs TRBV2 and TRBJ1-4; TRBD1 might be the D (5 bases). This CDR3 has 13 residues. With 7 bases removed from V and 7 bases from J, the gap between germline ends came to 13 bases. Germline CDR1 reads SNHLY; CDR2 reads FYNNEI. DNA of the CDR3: TGTGCCAGCAACCGGGGCCGCAGTGAAAAACTGTTTTTT. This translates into CASNRGRSEKLFF.

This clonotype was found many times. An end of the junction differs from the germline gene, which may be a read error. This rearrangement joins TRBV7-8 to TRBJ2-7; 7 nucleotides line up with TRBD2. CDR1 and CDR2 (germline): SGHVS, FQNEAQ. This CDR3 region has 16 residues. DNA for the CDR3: TGTGCCAGCAGCCTAGCTATGGCTAGCGGCTCCTACGAGCAGTACTTC. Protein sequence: CASSLAMASGSYEQYF.

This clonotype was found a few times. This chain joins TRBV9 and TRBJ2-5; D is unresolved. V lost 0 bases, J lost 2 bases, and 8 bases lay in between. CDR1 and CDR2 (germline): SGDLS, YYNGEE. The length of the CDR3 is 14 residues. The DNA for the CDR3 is TGTGCCAGCAGCGTAGTTGAGGATCAAGAGACCCAGTACTTC. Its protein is CASSVVEDQETQYF.

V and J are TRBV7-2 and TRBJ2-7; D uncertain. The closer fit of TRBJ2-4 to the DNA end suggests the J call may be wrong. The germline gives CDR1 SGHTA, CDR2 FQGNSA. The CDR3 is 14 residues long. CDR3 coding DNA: TGTGCCAGCAGCTTAGTGTGGCCCTCCACCATTCAGTACTTC. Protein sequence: CASSLVWPSTIQYF.

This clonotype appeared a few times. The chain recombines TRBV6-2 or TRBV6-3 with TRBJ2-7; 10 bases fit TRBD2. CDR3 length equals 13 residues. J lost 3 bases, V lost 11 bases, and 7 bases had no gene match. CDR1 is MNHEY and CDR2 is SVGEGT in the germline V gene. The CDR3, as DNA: TGTGCCGGGGGGACTAGCGCCGTCTACGAGCAGTACTTC. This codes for CAGGTSAVYEQYF.

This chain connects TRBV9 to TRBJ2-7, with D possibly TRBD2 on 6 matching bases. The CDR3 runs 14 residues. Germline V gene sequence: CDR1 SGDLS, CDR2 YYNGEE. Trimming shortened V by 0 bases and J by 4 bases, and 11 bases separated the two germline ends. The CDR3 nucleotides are TGTGCCAGCAGCGTAGGGGGGGACGATTACGAGCAGTACTTC. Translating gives CASSVGGDDYEQYF.

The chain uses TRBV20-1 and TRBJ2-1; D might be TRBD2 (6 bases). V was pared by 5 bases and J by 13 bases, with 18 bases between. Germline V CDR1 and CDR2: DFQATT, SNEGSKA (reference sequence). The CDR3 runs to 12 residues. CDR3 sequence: CSAEDWRETQFF. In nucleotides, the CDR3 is TGCAGTGCTGAGGACTGGAGGGAGACCCAGTTCTTC.

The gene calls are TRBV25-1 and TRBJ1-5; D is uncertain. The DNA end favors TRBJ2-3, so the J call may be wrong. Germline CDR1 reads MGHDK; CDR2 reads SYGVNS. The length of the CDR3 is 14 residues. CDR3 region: CASSDGYSNQPQYF. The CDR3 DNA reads TGTGCCAGCAGTGATGGATATAGCAATCAGCCCCAGTATTTT.

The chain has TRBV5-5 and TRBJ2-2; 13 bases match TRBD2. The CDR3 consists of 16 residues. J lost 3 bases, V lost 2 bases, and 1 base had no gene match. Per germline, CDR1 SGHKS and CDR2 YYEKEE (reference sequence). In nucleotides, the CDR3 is TGTGCCAGCAGCTTCGGACTAGCGGGGGACACCGGGGAGCTGTTTTTT. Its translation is CASSFGLAGDTGELFF.

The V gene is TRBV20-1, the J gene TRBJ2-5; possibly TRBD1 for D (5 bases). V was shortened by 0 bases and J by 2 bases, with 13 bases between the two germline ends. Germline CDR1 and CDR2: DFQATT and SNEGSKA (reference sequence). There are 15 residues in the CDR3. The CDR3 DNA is TGCAGTGCTAGAGATGGGGCAGGACGGCAAGAGACCCAGTACTTC. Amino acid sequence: CSARDGAGRQETQYF.

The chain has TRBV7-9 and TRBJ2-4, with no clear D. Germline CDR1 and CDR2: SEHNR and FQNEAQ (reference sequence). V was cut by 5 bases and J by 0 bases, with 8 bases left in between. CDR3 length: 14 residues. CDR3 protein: CASSGQQAKNIQYF. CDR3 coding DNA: TGTGCCAGCAGCGGGCAGCAAGCCAAAAACATTCAGTACTTC.

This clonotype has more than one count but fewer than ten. As DNA, the CDR3 is TGTGCCAGCAGCGTAGGACAGACAAAAAGAGGCTACACCTTC. It is translated as CASSVGQTKRGYTF. This chain links TRBV9 with TRBJ1-2, with D perhaps TRBD1 (5 bases). Between the trimmed V and J ends, which lost 0 bases and 8 bases, there was a span of 14 bases. Germline V gene sequence: CDR1 SGDLS, CDR2 YYNGEE. The CDR3 sequence is 14 residues long.

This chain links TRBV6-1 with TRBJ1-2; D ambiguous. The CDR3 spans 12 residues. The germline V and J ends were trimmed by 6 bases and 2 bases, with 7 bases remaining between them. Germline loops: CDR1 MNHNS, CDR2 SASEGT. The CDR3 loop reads CASRLTNYGYTF. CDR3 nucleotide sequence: TGTGCCAGCAGACTGACGAACTATGGCTACACCTTC.

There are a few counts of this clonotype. The CDR3 DNA reads as TGTGCCATCAGGGGACCGGGGTCCGTGGGCAATGAGCAGTTCTTC. It is translated as CAIRGPGSVGNEQFF. The genes are TRBV10-3 and TRBJ2-1; perhaps D is TRBD1 or TRBD2 (5 bases each). CDR3 length equals 15 residues. Germline V gene sequence: CDR1 ENHRY, CDR2 SYGVKD. Trimming shortened V by 6 bases and J by 6 bases, and 18 bases separated the two germline ends.

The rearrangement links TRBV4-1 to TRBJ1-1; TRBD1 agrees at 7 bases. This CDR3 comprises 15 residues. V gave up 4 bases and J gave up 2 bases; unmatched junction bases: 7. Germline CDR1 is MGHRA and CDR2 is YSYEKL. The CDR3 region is CASSLGAGGNTEAFF. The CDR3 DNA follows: TGCGCCAGCAGCCTGGGGGCAGGGGGTAACACTGAAGCTTTCTTT.

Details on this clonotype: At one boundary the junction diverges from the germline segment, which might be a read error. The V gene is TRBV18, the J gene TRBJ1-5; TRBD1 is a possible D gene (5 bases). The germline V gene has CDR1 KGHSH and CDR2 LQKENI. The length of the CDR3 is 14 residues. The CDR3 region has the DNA TGTGCCAACTCACCGGGGACGGAGAATCAGCCCCAGCATTTT. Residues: CANSPGTENQPQHF.

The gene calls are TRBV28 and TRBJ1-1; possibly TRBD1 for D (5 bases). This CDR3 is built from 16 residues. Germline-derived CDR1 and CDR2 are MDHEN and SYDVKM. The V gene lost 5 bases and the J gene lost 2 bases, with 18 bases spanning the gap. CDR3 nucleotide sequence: TGTGCCAGCAGTCCCCTCTATCGGGACTCTAACACTGAAGCTTTCTTT. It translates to CASSPLYRDSNTEAFF.

The CDR3, as DNA: TGTGCCAGCAGGGTTACGGAGGGTCGACCCTATGGCTACACCTTC. Translation gives CASRVTEGRPYGYTF. This chain uses TRBV2 with TRBJ1-2; D is uncertain. V was pared by 6 bases and J by 4 bases, with 18 bases between. There are 15 residues in the CDR3. Looked up from germline, CDR1 is SNHLY and CDR2 is FYNNEI.

The CDR3 is CANRPPRTGGHEQYF. The CDR3 DNA sequence: TGTGCCAACAGGCCGCCCCGGACAGGGGGGCACGAGCAGTACTTC. The chain carries TRBV28 and TRBJ2-7, with TRBD1 matching 10 bases. The CDR3 has 15 amino acids. The V and J ends lost 10 bases and 5 bases, in that order; junction bases with no gene match: 14. Germline lookup yields CDR1 MDHEN and CDR2 SYDVKM. Drawing the rest from reference TRBV28 and TRBJ2-7, the complete variable domain is DVKVTQSSRYLVKRTGEKVFLECVQDMDHENMFWYRQDPGLGLRLIYFSYDVKMKEKGDIPEGYSVSREKKERFSLILESASTNQTSMYLCANRPPRTGGHEQYFGPGTRLTVT.